This T cell receptor (beta chain) was captured in a study of spatial heterogeneity in lung cancer. Overall study results and limits: The study found that expanded intratumoral alpha and beta TCR counts tracked tumor mutation counts.

Germline V gene data show CDR1 as DFQATT and CDR2 as SNEGSKA (reference sequence). V trimming: 1 base; J trimming: 8 bases; junction bases outside the gene matches: 9. The CDR3 contains 14 residues. MiXCR was run by TCRdb on the 5' RACE reads, yielding one entry per CDR3 protein. Of about 9,300 distinct CDR3 sequences detected, roughly 6.3% appear once; the ten largest clones hold roughly 30%. This clonotype was observed many times. Its antigen is undetermined. Time point specified: sample taken at primary tumor resection. The sequencing here drew on lung tumor tissue, taken at surgery. V and J are TRBV20-1 and TRBJ1-1; 8 bases agree with TRBD1. The receptor's source is a male donor with early-stage non-small cell lung cancer. CDR3 in DNA: TGCAGTGCTAGAGTCACCAGACAGGGGATAGAAGCTTTCTTT. It yields the protein CSARVTRQGIEAFF.